This is a list of T cell receptor beta chains from one sample in a study of Graves' ophthalmopathy and Graves' hyperthyroidism. TCRdb passed the multiplex PCR reads through MiXCR, listing each CDR3 protein once. The repertoire holds about 600,000 distinct CDR3 sequences, with roughly 40% as singletons. Sequencing input: peripheral blood or thyroid tissue (not recorded which). Receptor source: an adult man with Graves' hyperthyroidism. Both conserved end residues are part of each CDR3. Only part of the rows carry a size: once, few, many, or a class if the clone is expanded.

CDR3 protein: CASSRGPGAYNEQFF; V gene: TRBV7-2; J gene: NA; clone size: NA
CDR3 protein: CASSVATEGTQYF; V gene: TRBV9; J gene: TRBJ2-5; clone size: NA
CDR3 protein: CSASRERNTEAFF; V gene: TRBV20-1; J gene: TRBJ1-1; clone size: many
CDR3 protein: CASSEQLGNTGELFF; V gene: TRBV7-8; J gene: NA; clone size: NA
CDR3 protein: CASSLRVEQPQHF; V gene: TRBV7-2; J gene: TRBJ1-5; clone size: once
CDR3 protein: CASSLFVGFQETQYF; V gene: TRBV6-5; J gene: TRBJ2-5; clone size: NA
CDR3 protein: CASSVDGRGPNEKLFF; V gene: TRBV9; J gene: TRBJ1-4; clone size: NA
CDR3 protein: CASNLPFLGELFF; V gene: TRBV7-2; J gene: TRBJ2-2; clone size: NA
CDR3 protein: CASSLGRVSGELFF; V gene: TRBV7-9; J gene: TRBJ2-2; clone size: many
CDR3 protein: CATSARRQGAYEQYF; V gene: TRBV24-1; J gene: TRBJ2-7; clone size: NA
CDR3 protein: CAGSLEQEEQGDWTDTQYF; V gene: TRBV7-9; J gene: TRBJ2-3; clone size: NA
CDR3 protein: CASSIDLYFGYTF; V gene: TRBV19; J gene: TRBJ1-2; clone size: many
CDR3 protein: CSAKTTGNMNTEAFF; V gene: TRBV20-1; J gene: TRBJ1-1; clone size: many
CDR3 protein: CASSIGTDTEAFF; V gene: TRBV19; J gene: TRBJ1-1; clone size: many
CDR3 protein: CASSSDTHTEAFF; V gene: TRBV3-1; J gene: TRBJ1-1; clone size: NA
CDR3 protein: CASSVAPQSVDGNTIYF; V gene: TRBV9; J gene: TRBJ1-3; clone size: many
CDR3 protein: CASSPGPEGYSYEQYF; V gene: TRBV4-1; J gene: TRBJ2-7; clone size: NA
CDR3 protein: CASSQDEGTLRGEQYF; V gene: TRBV7-2; J gene: TRBJ2-7; clone size: NA
CDR3 protein: CASSLGLAGGWEQYF; V gene: TRBV12-3/TRBV12-4; J gene: TRBJ2-7; clone size: many
CDR3 protein: CASSPGPLRDTEAFF; V gene: TRBV27; J gene: TRBJ1-1; clone size: NA
CDR3 protein: CASSGKGGQPQHF; V gene: TRBV2; J gene: TRBJ1-5; clone size: many
CDR3 protein: CSVGGLALNEQYF; V gene: TRBV29-1; J gene: TRBJ2-7; clone size: few
CDR3 protein: CSVRQGGIEKLFF; V gene: TRBV29-1; J gene: TRBJ1-4; clone size: many
CDR3 protein: CASTAAVPNTEAFF; V gene: TRBV19; J gene: TRBJ1-1; clone size: many
CDR3 protein: CSALAGGLGETQYF; V gene: TRBV29-1; J gene: TRBJ2-5; clone size: once
CDR3 protein: CASSLFEIRTPIETQYF; V gene: TRBV5-1; J gene: TRBJ2-5; clone size: NA
CDR3 protein: CASRTGQTEAFF; V gene: TRBV6-5; J gene: TRBJ1-1; clone size: NA